The entry that follows covers one T cell receptor beta chain sequence. Its target is unknown. Vbeta (60) and Jbeta (13) primers were used in the PCR. The method was immunoSEQ multiplex PCR; TCRdb's version includes in-frame clones alone and lacks a portion of them. The sample shows around 170,000 clones, 82% of them seen only once. The data were obtained in a study of cytomegalovirus exposure and HLA in healthy donors. The study's findings and limits: Later, TCR association rates were found to vary by HLA locus, highest for DRB1 and lowest for HLA-C.

The sequence was collected from a man between 40 and 49 years old in good health and CMV-seronegative. Sequencing was carried out using PBMCs.

The CDR3 coding sequence is TGTGCCAGCAGCTCACGGACTAGCGGGAGGAATGAGCAGTTCTTC. Amino acid sequence: CASSSRTSGRNEQFF. The chain couples TRBV5-5 to TRBJ2-1, with 14 positions matching TRBD2. Germline CDR1 is SGHKS and CDR2 is YYEKEE (reference sequence). V gave up 3 bases and J gave up 7 bases; unmatched junction bases: 3. The CDR3 is made up of 15 amino acids.